This entry is about one T cell receptor (beta chain). Its antigen is not yet known. Base qualities are not provided; no much larger clone lies one nucleotide away. The sample belongs to a study of T cell responses to AZD1222 COVID-19 vaccine listed by TCRdb under 2021. Background on the whole study: A total of 233 trial participants underwent TCR sequencing, of whom around 210 had received two doses of AZD1222 and 26 had received two doses of the MenACWY control vaccine. Enrollment into the trials was organized by age into subgroups of 18-55, 56-69 and 70-plus years, and those subgroups contained approximately 160, 26 and 62 TCR-sequenced participants, respectively.

Summary of the overall study and its limitations: Because no day 14 peak-response samples were available, the repertoires could be characterized only after the peak T cell response. The whole spike protein was spanned by vaccine-associated CD4 TCRs, and dominant responses were seen in regions 160-218 and 743-854. In the small 56-69-year group, the increase in depth fell short of significance, most likely because of low power. After two AZD1222 doses, spike-specific TCR breadth and depth were significantly higher than at day 0 and than in MenACWY recipients. Conclusions about previously exposed vaccinees are limited because only five to seven AZD1222 recipients were SARS-CoV-2 seropositive at baseline. Reportedly, close to half of the unique spike-specific TCRs recognized epitopes lying outside the regions that are mutated in the B.1.351 and B.1.1.7 variants. Most participants were white British and females outnumbered males, and the authors suggested that clonal diversity may have been underestimated.

The label giving this sample's time point can be read as: about 28 days (+/-7) after the second vaccine dose. The treatment or condition label, read with the paper, signifies: meningococcal conjugate vaccine given as trial control. Samples from vaccinated people were obtained from the UK trials COV001 and COV002, which included a single-blind randomized controlled phase 2/3 trial of AZD1222 (ChAdOx1 nCoV-19) in healthy adults. Trial participant PBMC samples were collected at day 0 and day 28 after the second dose for TCRbeta chain sequencing. The CDR3 regions of human TCRbeta chains were analyzed by immunosequencing. The authors' pipeline ran thus. Repertoire TCRs were checked for matches against a reference library of SARS-CoV-2-specific TCRs that had been generated using the MIRA antigen-specificity platform. Breadth was defined as the fraction of unique TCRs that were SARS-CoV-2-associated, and depth was defined as the fraction of total T cells that were SARS-CoV-2-associated. Using the MIRA data, each spike-specific TCR was assigned both to the spike region to which the TCR was reactive and to a CD4 or CD8 class. Log10-transformed breadth and depth values were compared by one-way ANOVA with Sidak's multiple comparisons tests. Here the immuneACCESS table is served through TCRdb, limited to in-frame sequences with V and J called. Missing clones are a known gap in these copies; in checked studies unresolved V genes cover under half, and the rest lacks a known reason. V and J calls and clone size are those listed in that table; D and trimming were worked out from the DNA. Present in this sample are about 180,000 clones, over 85% of which were seen just once. The ten largest clones take up 0.95% to 1.3% of the sample.

In the germline V gene (reference sequence), CDR1 corresponds to LNHDA and CDR2 to SQIVND. The CDR3 starts with the cysteine, ends with the phenylalanine, and has 14 residues. The retained sequence is limited to the CDR3, 42 bases, with the frame set at the first base. V was cut back by 2 bases and J by 9 bases, leaving a gap of 11 bases between them. The rearranged segments are TRBV19 and TRBJ1-6; the D gene lacks a confident call. The TCR originated in an adult who received the MenACWY meningococcal vaccine as a control. The sequences come from peripheral blood, collected 28 days after the second dose of the MenACWY control vaccine. The CDR3 here reads CASSIPGKSSPLHF. The nucleotides are TGTGCCAGTAGTATACCCGGGAAAAGTTCACCCCTCCACTTT. The full variable domain, completed from the reference TRBV19 and TRBJ1-6 proteins outside the CDR3, reads DGGITQSPKYLFRKEGQNVTLSCEQNLNHDAMYWYRQDPGQGLRLIYYSQIVNDFQKGDIAEGYSVSREKKESFPLTVTSAQKNPTAFYLCASSIPGKSSPLHFGNGTRLTVT.